These 27 T cell receptor beta chains came from one sample sequenced in a study of molecular identifiers for immune sequencing clone quantification (dated by TCRdb to between 2017 and 2018). The protocol used for the library was PCR. The sequencer was a NextSeq 500. TCRdb reprocessed the public reads (quality trimming at Q25 with fastp, clone calling with MiXCR) and kept in-frame beta chains. Each record represents a unique CDR3 protein, reported with the most common genes and DNA among its rows. In all, the sample holds approximately 590,000 distinct CDR3 sequences, and over 25% of those were seen once. 0.7% to 0.95% of the sample lies in the top ten. The source material was naive CD8+ T cells from blood, with Jurkat cell RNA spiked in. This sample's cell subset or site label indicates: FACS-sorted CD8+CD4-CCR7+CD45RA+ naive T cells. These receptors all come from a human donor in good health. Some libraries in this study had Jurkat cell RNA spiked in.

Comment on this clonotype: Just one base apart from a much larger clone, this may be a read error. This chain joins TRBV28 and TRBJ2-5; 8 nucleotides align to TRBD1. Unmatched junction bases numbered 14, after V lost 6 bases and J lost 2 bases. From germline, CDR1 is MDHEN and CDR2 SYDVKM. This CDR3 is 17 amino acids long. The chain's CDR3 is CASSKGGRGRRQETQYF. The DNA of the CDR3 is TGTGCCAGCAGCAAGGGGGGCAGGGGGCGCAGGCAAGAGACCCAGTACTTC.

This clonotype was seen a few times. The chain uses TRBV12-3 or TRBV12-4 and TRBJ1-2; possible D gene TRBD1, 5 bases. Between the trimmed V and J ends, which lost 3 bases and 5 bases, there was a span of 25 bases. The CDR3 totals 18 residues. The CDR3 DNA follows: TGTGCCAGCAGTTTTGGGGCCTTTCGTCCAGATAGCTCATATGGCTACACCTTC. Amino acid sequence: CASSFGAFRPDSSYGYTF.

This clonotype has ten or more counts. The CDR3 loop is CASSYSFSPGDQDTQYF. The CDR3 nucleotides are TGTGCCAGCAGTTACTCTTTTTCTCCAGGGGATCAAGATACGCAGTATTTT. The V and J genes are TRBV6-5 and TRBJ2-3; TRBD1 might be the D (6 bases). V shed 0 bases and J shed 5 bases, with 18 bases lying between them. The CDR3 sequence is 17 residues long. CDR1 is MNHEY, CDR2 SVGAGI, per germline.

This clonotype appeared a few times. V gene TRBV5-1 combines with J gene TRBJ2-7; 11 nucleotides agree with TRBD1. The germline gives CDR1 SGHRS, CDR2 YFSETQ. V was clipped by 4 bases and J by 6 bases; unmatched bases: 9. The CDR3 extends over 15 amino acids. The CDR3 DNA sequence: TGCGCCAGCAGCATTGGACAGGGGGCTATGTTCGAGCAGTACTTC. This translates into CASSIGQGAMFEQYF.

Note on this clonotype: Given a much more abundant clone one base away, this may be a read error. This rearrangement joins TRBV7-2 to TRBJ2-7; no firm D call. V was clipped by 3 bases and J by 0 bases, with 12 bases between them. Germline V gives CDR1 SGHTA, CDR2 FQGNSA. This CDR3 comprises 15 residues. The CDR3 coding sequence is TGTGCCAGCAGCTTGGGCCCAGCAAGCTCCTACGAGCAGTACTTC. Protein: CASSLGPASSYEQYF. Full variable domain (outside the CDR3, taken from reference TRBV7-2 and TRBJ2-7): GAGVSQSPSNKVTEKGKDVELRCDPISGHTALYWYRQSLGQGLEFLIYFQGNSAPDKSGLPSDRFSAERTGGSVSTLTIQRTQQEDSAVYLCASSLGPASSYEQYFGPGTRLTVT.

This clonotype was recorded at least ten times. The gene calls are TRBV12-3 or TRBV12-4 and TRBJ2-5; TRBD2 might be the D (6 bases). The CDR3 sequence is 16 residues long. The V and J ends lost 6 bases and 10 bases respectively, with 27 bases between them. CDR3 nucleotides: TGTGCCAGCAGCCCGCCGCCGACCGGGCAACGGAGGGTCCAGTACTTC. It specifies CASSPPPTGQRRVQYF.

Turning to this clonotype: It may be a read error: a sequence one base away is much more abundant. The CDR3 does not end in the conserved phenylalanine or tryptophan, so this is likely a read error. The gene calls are TRBV6-6 and TRBJ2-3; 8 positions match TRBD1. There are 14 residues in the CDR3. Germline CDR1 MNHNY, CDR2 SVGAGI (reference sequence). V lost 4 bases and J lost 5; bases outside the gene matches: 5. This CDR3 is CASSSDRVGDTQYL. In nucleotides, the CDR3 is TGTGCCAGCAGTTCGGACAGGGTCGGAGATACGCAGTATCTT.

This clonotype has ten or more counts. V is TRBV2 and J is TRBJ1-5; tentatively, D is TRBD1 (6 bases). Deletions cut 5 bases from V and 0 bases from J, with 11 bases between. The CDR3 is 15 amino acids. Germline V gene sequence: CDR1 SNHLY, CDR2 FYNNEI. Here the CDR3 DNA reads TGTGCCAGCAGTACGGGACAAAATAGCAATCAGCCCCAGCATTTT. Protein product: CASSTGQNSNQPQHF.

Of note for this clonotype: A much larger clone is a single base away; this may be a read error. Likely a read error: the CDR3 ends without its conserved phenylalanine or tryptophan. The V gene is TRBV13, the J gene TRBJ2-5; D might be TRBD2 (5 bases). Germline CDR1 PRHDT, CDR2 FYEKMQ (reference sequence). The CDR3 totals 16 residues. Trimming pared 4 bases from V and 2 bases from J, leaving 17 bases between. The CDR3, as DNA: TGTGCCAGCAGCTCTAATTTACTGGGCGGGCAAGAGACCCAGTACTCC. Protein: CASSSNLLGGQETQYS.

This clonotype was picked up many times. The rearrangement links TRBV28 to TRBJ2-2; D not resolved. The CDR3 contains 19 residues. Germline CDR1 and CDR2: MDHEN and SYDVKM. V lost 4 bases, J lost 6 bases, and 27 bases lay in between. The CDR3 here is CASSSPTQLDRDPSGELFF. As DNA, the CDR3 is TGTGCCAGCAGTTCGCCGACTCAACTTGATCGAGATCCCTCCGGGGAGCTGTTTTTT.

This clonotype was counted ten times or more. The gene calls are TRBV4-3 and TRBJ2-3; D is perhaps TRBD1 or TRBD2 (6 bases each). Germline V gene data show CDR1 as LGHNA and CDR2 as YSLEER. The length of the CDR3 is 16 residues. V was shortened by 0 bases and J by 7 bases, with 17 bases between the two germline ends. This CDR3 reads CASSQEAGGGLNTQYF. For the CDR3, the DNA is TGCGCCAGCAGCCAAGAGGCCGGGGGCGGGCTGAATACGCAGTATTTT.

In its sample, this clonotype was seen a few times. This sequence joins TRBV11-2 and TRBJ2-3; no clear D gene. With 1 base removed from V and 0 bases from J, the gap between germline ends came to 5 bases. The CDR3 covers 14 residues. Germline loops: CDR1 SGHAT, CDR2 FQNNGV. The CDR3 sequence: CASSLAWSTDTQYF. The CDR3, as DNA: TGTGCCAGCAGCTTAGCCTGGAGCACAGATACGCAGTATTTT.

V gene TRBV2 combines with J gene TRBJ2-2, with TRBD1 matching 9 bases. The CDR3 runs to 16 residues. The germline V gene has CDR1 SNHLY and CDR2 FYNNEI. V was pared by 5 bases and J by 2 bases, with 6 bases of the junction left unmatched. The CDR3 region is CASSLQGAGNTGELFF. The CDR3 bases are TGTGCCAGCAGTTTACAGGGGGCAGGAAACACCGGGGAGCTGTTTTTT.

In this sample, this clonotype turned up many times. This chain uses TRBV2 with TRBJ2-7; a possible D gene is TRBD1 (5 bases). The germline V and J ends were trimmed by 6 bases and 0 bases, with 18 bases remaining between them. This CDR3 comprises 16 residues. Germline values: CDR1 SNHLY, CDR2 FYNNEI. CDR3 nucleotides: TGTGCCAGCAGCCACAGGACCGAACCGAGCTCCTACGAGCAGTACTTC. This sequence encodes CASSHRTEPSSYEQYF.

V and J are TRBV2 and TRBJ1-2; 8 bases fit TRBD1. Germline V gene sequence: CDR1 SNHLY, CDR2 FYNNEI. This CDR3 is 16 amino acids long. The J segment lost 4 bases and the V segment lost 7 bases, leaving 14 bases of the junction unmatched. The CDR3 DNA sequence: TGTGCCAGCACAGAACCCGGACAGGGATCTTTCTATGGCTACACCTTC. This encodes CASTEPGQGSFYGYTF.

This clonotype has a count of ten or more. This chain uses TRBV5-1 with TRBJ2-7, with 7 nucleotides matching TRBD2. This CDR3 has 14 amino acids. V lost 4 bases to trimming and J lost 5 bases; unmatched junction nucleotides: 9. Germline-derived CDR1 and CDR2 are SGHRS and YFSETQ. CDR3 loop: CASSGGLAVHEQYF. CDR3 nucleotide sequence: TGCGCCAGCAGCGGTGGTCTAGCGGTCCACGAGCAGTACTTC.

With regard to this clonotype: A clone one base away is much larger, so this may be a read error. The chain employs TRBV7-2 and TRBJ2-3, with 7 bases aligning to TRBD2. V dropped 1 base and J dropped 0; count of bases not matched to a gene: 10. CDR1 and CDR2 (germline): SGHTA, FQGNSA. This CDR3 is 18 amino acids long. The CDR3 DNA sequence: TGTGCCAGCAGCTTAGGTACGGTCGGCGGGAGCAGCACAGATACGCAGTATTTT. Protein sequence: CASSLGTVGGSSTDTQYF.

Notes on this clonotype: A read error is likely, as this CDR3 ends without the conserved phenylalanine or tryptophan. The chain links TRBV11-1 to TRBJ2-3; D tentatively reads TRBD1 or TRBD2 (6 bases each). Trimming cost V 0 bases and J 1 base, with 11 bases left between them. The CDR3 consists of 16 residues. Germline V gene data show CDR1 as SGHAT and CDR2 as FQDESV (reference sequence). This CDR3 reads CASSLAGGHRTDTQYL. The CDR3 DNA sequence: TGTGCCAGCAGCTTAGCGGGGGGACACCGCACAGATACGCAGTATCTT.

In the case of this clonotype: A much larger clonotype is one base distant, so this may be a read error. V and J are TRBV7-9 and TRBJ2-5, with 7 positions matching TRBD2. Germline CDR1 reads SEHNR; CDR2 reads FQNEAQ (reference sequence). The CDR3 is 17 amino acids. Losses at the gene ends were 3 bases for V and 1 base for J; bases not matched to a gene: 11. The CDR3 sequence is CASSFRPIGTTQETQYF. The CDR3, as DNA: TGTGCCAGCAGCTTCCGCCCCATAGGGACTACCCAAGAGACCCAGTACTTC.

This clonotype was counted many times. The chain recombines TRBV20-1 with TRBJ1-5; D possibly corresponds to TRBD1 (5 bases). V shed 4 bases and J shed 5 bases, with 21 bases lying between them. CDR3 size: 16 residues. Germline loops: CDR1 DFQATT, CDR2 SNEGSKA (reference sequence). CDR3 nucleotides: TGCAGTGCTAAAGTAAACAGTGGGGGTCCGCATCAGCCCCAGCATTTT. Amino acids: CSAKVNSGGPHQPQHF.

In the case of this clonotype: Relative to the germline gene, one junction end is altered; a read error may explain this. The chain uses TRBV10-3 and TRBJ2-7; weak D call: TRBD2 (6 bases). Looked up from germline, CDR1 is ENHRY and CDR2 is SYGVKD. The CDR3 is 12 residues long. The CDR3 loop is CAISDPRREPYF. DNA of the CDR3: TGTGCCATCAGTGACCCCCGACGGGAGCCGTACTTC.

Many counts were recorded for this clonotype. The chain is built from TRBV21-1 and TRBJ2-7; TRBD2 reflects the table's D call only, with no check against the DNA. TRBV21-1 represents a pseudogene. This CDR3 has 17 amino acids. The CDR3 DNA reads TGTGCCAGCAGCAAAGCGCGAGGGCTAGCGGGGTCCTACGAGCAGTACTTC. The encoded protein is CASSKARGLAGSYEQYF.

This clonotype was seen only a few times. This chain uses TRBV9 with TRBJ2-2, with 8 bases identical to TRBD1. V lost 9 bases to trimming and J lost 0 bases; unmatched junction nucleotides: 7. This CDR3 is built from 15 residues. Germline loops: CDR1 SGDLS, CDR2 YYNGEE. The CDR3 DNA reads TGTGCCATCGGACAGGGACGTGCGAACACCGGGGAGCTGTTTTTT. Translating gives CAIGQGRANTGELFF.

Of note for this clonotype: This is likely an artifact of a read error, given a far larger clone one base away. This chain connects TRBV6-5 to TRBJ2-7, with D tentatively TRBD1 (6 bases). The germline V gene encodes CDR1 MNHEY and CDR2 SVGAGI. The V gene lost 5 bases and the J gene lost 4 bases, with 15 bases spanning the gap. CDR3 size: 14 residues. CDR3 nucleotides: TGTGCCAGCAGTACGGGACATGGGGGATACGAGCAGTACTTC. Its protein is CASSTGHGGYEQYF.

This clonotype occurred many times. The chain joins TRBV14 to TRBJ2-6; possible D gene TRBD1, 5 bases. CDR3 size: 18 residues. Germline assignment: CDR1 SGHDN and CDR2 FVKESK. The V end was cut by 4 bases, the J end by 0 bases, with 16 bases between. The CDR3 reads CASSPQGWANSGANVLTF. The DNA for the CDR3 is TGTGCCAGCAGCCCCCAGGGTTGGGCGAACTCTGGGGCCAACGTCCTGACTTTC.

This clonotype was observed many times. The J gene is TRBJ2-6, the V gene TRBV29-1; D gene uncertain. This CDR3 contains 11 residues. CDR1 and CDR2 (germline): SQVTM, ANQGSEA. Trimming cost V 8 bases and J 5 bases, with 7 bases left between them. DNA for the CDR3: TGCAGCTGTAGTTGGGCCAACGTCCTGACTTTC. It yields the protein CSCSWANVLTF.

This clonotype was detected only a few times. This chain links TRBV12-3 or TRBV12-4 with TRBJ1-2, with 10 positions matching TRBD1. V lost 3 bases to trimming and J lost 3 bases; unmatched junction nucleotides: 4. This CDR3 region has 15 residues. For the CDR3, the DNA is TGTGCCAGCAGTTTGGGACAGGGGTCCTACTATGGCTACACCTTC. Residues: CASSLGQGSYYGYTF.